This TCR beta chain was retrieved from a study of regulatory T cells in long-lasting Graves disease. Study observations and caveats: Those with persistent Graves' had less TCR diversity than newly diagnosed patients.

Trimming cost V 1 base and J 0 bases, with 7 bases left between them. This CDR3 has 13 amino acids. Germline-derived CDR1 and CDR2 are DFQATT and SNEGSKA (reference sequence). Sequencing libraries for TCR beta were prepared with iRepertoire HTBI primers and Arm-PCR of CDR3 regions. Per the study methods: In the combined samples, roughly 60 TRBV and 14 TRBJ segments were identified. TCRdb processed the multiplex PCR reads anew with MiXCR; each CDR3 protein has one entry. The V and J calls come from TCRdb's annotation, not from the publication. Found here are approximately 380,000 distinct CDR3 sequences, about 20% of them singletons; the top ten hold less than 25%. This clonotype was counted only a few times. Its matching antigen is unknown. Indicated time point: persistent/refractory GD, antithyroid drugs over 5 years with positive TRAb. From PBMCs, RNA was extracted and then used to make the TCR library. Recruitment took place at an endocrinology department in Xi'an, China.

The V gene is TRBV20-1, the J gene TRBJ2-7; D remains ambiguous. Sequenced material: peripheral blood mononuclear cells (PBMCs), taken when the disease was refractory, from a patient treated with antithyroid drugs. The sequence was obtained from a female donor with Graves disease. In nucleotides, the CDR3 is TGCAGTGCTAGAGGTCCGGACTCCTACGAGCAGTACTTC. Translated, it gives CSARGPDSYEQYF.